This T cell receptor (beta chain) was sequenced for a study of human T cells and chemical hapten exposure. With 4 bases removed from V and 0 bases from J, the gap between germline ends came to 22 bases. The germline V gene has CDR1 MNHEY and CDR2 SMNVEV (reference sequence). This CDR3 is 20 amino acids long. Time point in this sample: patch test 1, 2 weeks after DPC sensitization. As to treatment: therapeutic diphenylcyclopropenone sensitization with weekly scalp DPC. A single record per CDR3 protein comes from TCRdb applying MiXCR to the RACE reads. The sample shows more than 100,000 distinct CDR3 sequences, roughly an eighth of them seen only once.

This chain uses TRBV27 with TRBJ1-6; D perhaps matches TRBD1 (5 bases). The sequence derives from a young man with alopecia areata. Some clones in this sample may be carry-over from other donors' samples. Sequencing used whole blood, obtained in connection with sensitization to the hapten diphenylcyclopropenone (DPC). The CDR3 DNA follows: TGTGCCAGCAGTTCCCGCGTGGGGAGCAGGGTGTTCTCCTATAATTCACCCCTCCACTTT. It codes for CASSSRVGSRVFSYNSPLHF.